Sequencing of this TCR beta chain was carried out in a study of beta chain features in type 1 diabetes. Study background: Sorted cells, 107,917,701 in number, were examined across all samples. Findings and caveats of the study: Resolution of whether HLA type affects TCRB rearrangement was not achieved here. For Type 1 diabetes patients, all four CD4+ subsets carried TCRB CDR3s that were moderately but significantly shorter.

The CDR3 totals 10 residues. The germline gives CDR1 DFQATT, CDR2 SNEGSKA (reference sequence). Trimming shortened V by 6 bases and J by 6 bases, and 9 bases separated the two germline ends. Remarks on this clone: Its antigen is as yet unknown.

Sorting of CD4+ naive, central memory, regulatory and stem cell-like memory cells was performed via CD45RO/CCR7/CD25/CD127/CD95/CD27. Expressed TCRB transcripts were sequenced, since all the RNA that had been isolated was reverse transcribed. Profiling relied on immunoSEQ multiplex PCR, and the TCRdb table lists in-frame clones only, not all of them. The profile shows about half a million clones, about 30% of them singletons. The sequencing sample was made of naive CD4+ T cells from blood. The sequence came from a young man in good health. The J gene is TRBJ2-7, the V gene TRBV20-1; perhaps TRBD2 as D (6 bases). The CDR3 spells CSAGGIEQYF. The CDR3 DNA reads TGCAGTGCCGGCGGGATCGAGCAGTACTTC.